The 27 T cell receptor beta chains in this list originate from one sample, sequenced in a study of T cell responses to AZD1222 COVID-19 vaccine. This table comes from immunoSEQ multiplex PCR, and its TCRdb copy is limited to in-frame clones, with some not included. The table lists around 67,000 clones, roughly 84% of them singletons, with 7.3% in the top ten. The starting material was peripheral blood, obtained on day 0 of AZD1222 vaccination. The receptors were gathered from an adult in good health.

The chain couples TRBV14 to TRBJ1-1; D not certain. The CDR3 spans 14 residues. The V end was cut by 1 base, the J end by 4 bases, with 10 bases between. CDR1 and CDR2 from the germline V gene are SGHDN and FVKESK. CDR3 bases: TGTGCCAGCAGCCAAGTGAGGAGTGGCACTGAAGCTTTCTTT. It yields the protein CASSQVRSGTEAFF.

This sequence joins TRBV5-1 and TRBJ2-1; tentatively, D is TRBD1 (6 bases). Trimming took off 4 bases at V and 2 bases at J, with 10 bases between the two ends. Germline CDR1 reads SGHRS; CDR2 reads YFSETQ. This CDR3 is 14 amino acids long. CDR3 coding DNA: TGCGCCAGCAGCGAACGGACAGCCTACAATGAGCAGTTCTTC. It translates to CASSERTAYNEQFF.

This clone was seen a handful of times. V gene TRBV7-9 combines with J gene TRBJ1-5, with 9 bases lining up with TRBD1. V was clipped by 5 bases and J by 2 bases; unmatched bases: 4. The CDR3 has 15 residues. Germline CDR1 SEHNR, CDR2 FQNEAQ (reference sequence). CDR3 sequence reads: CASSPGQGRNQPQHF. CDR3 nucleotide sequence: TGTGCCAGCAGCCCGGGACAGGGACGCAATCAGCCCCAGCATTTT.

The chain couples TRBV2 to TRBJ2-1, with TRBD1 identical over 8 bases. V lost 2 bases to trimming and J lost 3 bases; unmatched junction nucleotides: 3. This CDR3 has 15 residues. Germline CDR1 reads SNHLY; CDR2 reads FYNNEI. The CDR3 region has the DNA TGTGCCAGCAGTGAATCTACAGGGGGCTACAATGAGCAGTTCTTC. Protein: CASSESTGGYNEQFF.

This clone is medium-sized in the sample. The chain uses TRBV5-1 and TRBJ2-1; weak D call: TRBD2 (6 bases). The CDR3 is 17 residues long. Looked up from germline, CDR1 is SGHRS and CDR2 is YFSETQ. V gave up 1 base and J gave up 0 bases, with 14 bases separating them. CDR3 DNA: TGCGCCAGCAGCTTGAGATCGGGGGAGAGCTCCTACAATGAGCAGTTCTTC. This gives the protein CASSLRSGESSYNEQFF.

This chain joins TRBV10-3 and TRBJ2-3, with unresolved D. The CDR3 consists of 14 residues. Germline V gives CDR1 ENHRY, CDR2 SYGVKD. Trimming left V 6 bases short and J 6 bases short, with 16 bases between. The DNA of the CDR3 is TGTGCCATCAGACCGGGCAGCGAAGGCGATACGCAGTATTTT. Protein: CAIRPGSEGDTQYF.

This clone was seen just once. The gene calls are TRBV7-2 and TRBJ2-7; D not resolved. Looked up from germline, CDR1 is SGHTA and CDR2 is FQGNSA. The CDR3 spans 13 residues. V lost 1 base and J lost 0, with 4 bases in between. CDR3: CASSLDPSYEQYF. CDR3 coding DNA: TGTGCCAGCAGCTTAGATCCCTCCTACGAGCAGTACTTC.

CDR3 bases: TGCGCCAGCAGCTTATCACCCTCCTACGAGCAGTACTTC. Encoded protein: CASSLSPSYEQYF. The chain employs TRBV5-1 and TRBJ2-7, with D hard to call. The germline V gene has CDR1 SGHRS and CDR2 YFSETQ. This CDR3 has 13 residues. Deletions cut 2 bases from V and 0 bases from J, with 6 bases between.

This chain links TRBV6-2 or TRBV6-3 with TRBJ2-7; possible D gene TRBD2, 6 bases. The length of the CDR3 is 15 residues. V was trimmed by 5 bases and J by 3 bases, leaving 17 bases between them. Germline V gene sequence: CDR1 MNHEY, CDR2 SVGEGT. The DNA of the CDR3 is TGTGCCAGCAGTCCCCAGGCGGGGTACCGCTACGAGCAGTACTTC. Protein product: CASSPQAGYRYEQYF.

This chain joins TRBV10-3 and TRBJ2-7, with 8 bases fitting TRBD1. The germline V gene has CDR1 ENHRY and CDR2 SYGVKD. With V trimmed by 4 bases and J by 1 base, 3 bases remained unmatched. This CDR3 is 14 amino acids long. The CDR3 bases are TGTGCCATCAGTGCAGGGGGCGAGTCCTACGAGCAGTACTTC. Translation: CAISAGGESYEQYF.

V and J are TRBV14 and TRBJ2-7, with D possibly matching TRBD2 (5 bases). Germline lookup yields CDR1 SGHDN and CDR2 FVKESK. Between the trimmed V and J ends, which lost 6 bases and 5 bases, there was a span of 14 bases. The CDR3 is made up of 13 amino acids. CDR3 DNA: TGTGCCAGCAGGCCCGTTGGAGGAAACGAGCAGTACTTC. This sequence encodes CASRPVGGNEQYF.

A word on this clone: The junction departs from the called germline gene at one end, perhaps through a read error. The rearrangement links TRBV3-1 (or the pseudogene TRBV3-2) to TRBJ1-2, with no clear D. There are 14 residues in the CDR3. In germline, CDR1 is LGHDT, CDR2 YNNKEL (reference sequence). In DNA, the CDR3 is TGTGCCAGCACCCAAAACGACCAGAGCGATGGCTACACCTTC. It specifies CASTQNDQSDGYTF.

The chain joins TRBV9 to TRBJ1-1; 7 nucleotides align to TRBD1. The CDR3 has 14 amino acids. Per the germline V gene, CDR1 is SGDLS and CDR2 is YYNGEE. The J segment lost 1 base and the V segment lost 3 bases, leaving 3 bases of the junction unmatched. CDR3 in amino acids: CASSGDSWNTEAFF. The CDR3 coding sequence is TGTGCCAGCAGCGGGGACAGCTGGAACACTGAAGCTTTCTTT.

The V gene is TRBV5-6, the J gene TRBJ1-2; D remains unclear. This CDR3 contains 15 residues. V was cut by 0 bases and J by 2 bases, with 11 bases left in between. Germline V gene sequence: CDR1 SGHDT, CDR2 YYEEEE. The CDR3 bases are TGTGCCAGCAGCTTGGAGGGCTTACGGAACTATGGCTACACCTTC. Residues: CASSLEGLRNYGYTF.

The CDR3 spells CASSQRGGNTQYF. The CDR3 DNA reads as TGTGCCAGCAGTCAGCGGGGGGGGAATACGCAGTATTTT. The V and J genes are TRBV12-3 or TRBV12-4 and TRBJ2-3; 10 bases are a match to TRBD2. This CDR3 comprises 13 residues. After removal of 5 bases from V and 7 bases from J, the junction contained 3 bases not matched to a gene.

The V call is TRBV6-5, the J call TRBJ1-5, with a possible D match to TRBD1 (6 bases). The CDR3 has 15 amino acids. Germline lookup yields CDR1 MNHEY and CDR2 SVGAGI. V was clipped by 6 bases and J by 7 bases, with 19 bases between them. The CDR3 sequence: CASSSPWGAGQPQHF. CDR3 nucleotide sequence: TGTGCCAGCAGCTCCCCCTGGGGGGCGGGACAGCCCCAGCATTTT.

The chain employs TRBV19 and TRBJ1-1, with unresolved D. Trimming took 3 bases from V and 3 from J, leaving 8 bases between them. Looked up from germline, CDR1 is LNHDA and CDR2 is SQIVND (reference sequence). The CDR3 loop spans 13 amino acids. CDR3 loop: CASSIGSHTEAFF. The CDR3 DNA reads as TGTGCCAGTAGTATTGGGTCCCACACTGAAGCTTTCTTT.

In DNA, the CDR3 is TGCGCCAGCAGCCAACGGGCAGGGGGTCAGCCCCAGCATTTT. It specifies CASSQRAGGQPQHF. This chain joins TRBV4-3 and TRBJ1-5; 7 nucleotides match TRBD1. There are 14 residues in the CDR3. Germline-derived CDR1 and CDR2 are LGHNA and YSLEER. After removal of 2 bases from V and 6 bases from J, the junction contained 4 bases not matched to a gene.

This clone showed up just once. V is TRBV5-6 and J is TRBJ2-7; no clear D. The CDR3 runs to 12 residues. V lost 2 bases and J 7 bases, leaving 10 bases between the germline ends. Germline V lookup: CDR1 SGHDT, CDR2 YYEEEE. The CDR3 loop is CASSLLLGEQYF. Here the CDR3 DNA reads TGTGCCAGCAGCTTACTTTTGGGGGAGCAGTACTTC.

CDR3 sequence: CASSLSQLNEKLFF. The DNA of the CDR3 is TGTGCCAGCAGTTTGTCACAGCTTAATGAAAAACTGTTTTTT. The chain recombines TRBV28 with TRBJ1-4; D unresolved. This CDR3 is 14 amino acids long. Germline lookup yields CDR1 MDHEN and CDR2 SYDVKM. V was pared by 3 bases and J by 4 bases, with 9 bases between. Variable domain in full (rest from reference TRBV28 and TRBJ1-4): DVKVTQSSRYLVKRTGEKVFLECVQDMDHENMFWYRQDPGLGLRLIYFSYDVKMKEKGDIPEGYSVSREKKERFSLILESASTNQTSMYLCASSLSQLNEKLFFGSGTQLSVL.

The CDR3, as DNA: TGTGCCAGCAGTCCAGGGGCCTATAATTCACCCCTCCACTTT. It translates to CASSPGAYNSPLHF. V gene TRBV6-5 combines with J gene TRBJ1-6; D is possibly TRBD1 (6 bases). Germline CDR1 is MNHEY and CDR2 is SVGAGI. V lost 5 bases, J lost 2 bases, and 7 bases lay in between. This CDR3 has 14 amino acids.

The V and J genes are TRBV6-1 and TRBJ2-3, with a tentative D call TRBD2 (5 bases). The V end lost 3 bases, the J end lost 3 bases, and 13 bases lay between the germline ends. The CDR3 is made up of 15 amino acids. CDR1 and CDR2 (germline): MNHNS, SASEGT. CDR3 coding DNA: TGTGCCAGCAGTGAGTTCTCCCGAGGGACAGATACGCAGTATTTT. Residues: CASSEFSRGTDTQYF.

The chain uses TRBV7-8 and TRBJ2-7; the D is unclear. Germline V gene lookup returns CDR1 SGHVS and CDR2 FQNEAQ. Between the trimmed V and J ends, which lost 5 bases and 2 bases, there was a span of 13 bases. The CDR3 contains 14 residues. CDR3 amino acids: CASSLPAGPYEQYF. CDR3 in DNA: TGTGCCAGCAGCCTCCCAGCAGGCCCCTACGAGCAGTACTTC.

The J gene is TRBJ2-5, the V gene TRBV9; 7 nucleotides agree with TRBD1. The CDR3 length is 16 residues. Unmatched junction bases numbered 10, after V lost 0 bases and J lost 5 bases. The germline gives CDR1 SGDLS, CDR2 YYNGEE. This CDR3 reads CASSVAGTARGETQYF. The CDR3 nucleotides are TGTGCCAGCAGCGTAGCCGGGACAGCAAGGGGGGAGACCCAGTACTTC.

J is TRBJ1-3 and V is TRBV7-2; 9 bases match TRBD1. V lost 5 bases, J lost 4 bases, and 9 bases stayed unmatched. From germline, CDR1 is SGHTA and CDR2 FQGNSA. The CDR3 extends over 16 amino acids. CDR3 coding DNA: TGTGCCAGCAGCCCCGGACCACAGGGGGCAGGAAACACCATATATTTT. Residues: CASSPGPQGAGNTIYF.

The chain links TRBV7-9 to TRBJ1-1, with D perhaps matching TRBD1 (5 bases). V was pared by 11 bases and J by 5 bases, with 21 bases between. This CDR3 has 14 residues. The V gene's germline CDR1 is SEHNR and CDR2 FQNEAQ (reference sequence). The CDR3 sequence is CAALIAGRGTEAFF. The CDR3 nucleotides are TGTGCCGCACTTATAGCAGGGCGGGGGACTGAAGCTTTCTTT. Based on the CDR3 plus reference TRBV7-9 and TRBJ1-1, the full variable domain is DTGVSQNPRHKITKRGQNVTFRCDPISEHNRLYWYRQTLGQGPEFLTYFQNEAQLEKSRLLSDRFSAERPKGSFSTLEIQRTEQGDSAMYLCAALIAGRGTEAFFGQGTRLTVV.

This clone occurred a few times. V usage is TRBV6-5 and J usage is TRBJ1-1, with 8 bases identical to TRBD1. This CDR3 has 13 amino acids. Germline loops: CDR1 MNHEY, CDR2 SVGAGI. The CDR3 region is CVLGDRFDSEAFF. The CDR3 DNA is TGTGTCCTTGGGGACAGGTTTGACTCTGAAGCTTTCTTT.